This T cell receptor beta chain was obtained from a study of blood T cell repertoires in COVID-19 (TCRdb year 2020). With regard to the full study: Samples covering the acute and convalescent phases of COVID-19 were provided by collaborators in the United States, Italy and Spain. The prospective study material was composed of cDNA or gDNA derived from T cells, B-cell-depleted T cells, or PBMCs. Deeply sampled blood TCRbeta repertoires from subjects exposed to, actively infected with, or recovered from COVID-19 were included in the dataset. Where HLA class I and class II types were available, the types were taken from metadata supplied by the sample provider, not from assay-based typing. Samples came from the ongoing ImmuneRACE study (first 160 participants) plus 1,254 subjects from 6 global collaborators. The repertoires were released in a freely available public database intended as a resource for research on the immune response to SARS-CoV-2. The sample metadata nearly always contained a de-identified subject ID, COVID-19 status, age in years and sex.

What the work shows at the level of the full study, not this receptor alone: How much clinical and demographic metadata was included differed by source and by participant, and the metadata was provided uncurated.

Comment on this clone: The antigen this receptor binds is unknown. A read error may produce the germline difference seen at one junction end.

The collaborating institutions used their own protocols to collect whole blood in K2EDTA tubes. Collaborator samples were shipped for TCRbeta analysis as frozen whole blood, isolated PBMCs, or DNA extracted from either sample type. CDR1 MNHNS and CDR2 SASEGT were looked up in the germline V gene. The CDR3 covers 11 residues, taking in both the cysteine and the phenylalanine. Left in the record is the CDR3 DNA by itself, 33 bases read in frame from the first base. TCRbeta CDR3 regions were amplified from genomic DNA using the immunoSEQ Assay, a bias-controlled multiplex PCR. Per the authors' processing: The number of nucleated cells in each sample was estimated from the amplification of reference gene primers within the assay. To quantify the absolute abundance of each unique TCRbeta CDR3 rearrangement, sequence reads were collapsed and filtered. For each sample, productive Simpson clonality was calculated as the square root of Simpson's diversity index over productive rearrangements. TCRdb's version of the immuneACCESS table is confined to in-frame rearrangements and falls short of the full clone set. An unresolved V gene accounts for under half of the shortfall where checked; the remainder is of unknown origin. V and J calls and clone size are those listed in that table; D and trimming were worked out from the DNA. This sample is represented by 150,000 or so clones; approximately 83% of them were singletons. In total, the top ten clones hold less than 3% of the sample.

The V gene is TRBV6-1 and the J gene is TRBJ1-2; the best D guess is TRBD1, with 6 bases matching. Sequenced material: peripheral blood. This TCR came from an older woman with acute or convalescent COVID-19. The DNA is as follows: TGTGCCAGCAGTGAACTGGGCAGGGGCGCCTTC. Translated, this gives CASSELGRGAF.